These 8 T cell receptor beta chains originate from one sample sequenced in a study of metastatic and nonmetastatic thyroid tumors. TCRdb used MiXCR to call clones anew from the PCR reads. The repertoire holds tens of thousands of clones, 9.5% to 13% seen once, with approximately 8.8% in the top ten. Patients were all untreated before their thyroid surgery. Sequencing used blood. Receptors were obtained from a male donor with papillary thyroid cancer or a benign thyroid nodule (not recorded which). Some clones in this sample may be carry-over from other donors' samples.

This clone came up many times. Other nucleotide sequences in the sample specify the same CDR3. The chain is built from TRBV5-1 and TRBJ2-5, with 8 bases fitting TRBD1. Trimming at V came to 4 bases and at J to 5 bases, leaving 7 bases not matched to a gene. The germline CDR1 and CDR2 sequences are SGHRS and YFSETQ. The CDR3 has 14 residues. CDR3 bases: TGCGCCAGCAGCCCCCAAAACAGGGGGGAGACCCAGTACTTC. Residues: CASSPQNRGETQYF.

This clone was recorded many times. The rearrangement links TRBV24-1 to TRBJ1-2, with a weak D call TRBD1 (5 bases). Germline V gene sequence: CDR1 KGHDR, CDR2 SFDVKD. Trimming shortened V by 3 bases and J by 4 bases, and 14 bases separated the two germline ends. This CDR3 spans 15 amino acids. CDR3 region: CATSDPGKETYGYTF. CDR3 in DNA: TGTGCCACCAGTGATCCAGGGAAGGAGACCTATGGCTACACCTTC.

This clone has at least ten counts. Other DNA sequences in the sample encode the same CDR3. The chain has TRBV4-3 and TRBJ2-6; 8 positions agree with TRBD2. From germline, CDR1 is LGHNA and CDR2 YSLEER. This CDR3 is 17 amino acids long. With 0 bases clipped from V and 0 bases from J, the junction kept 1 base outside the gene matches. The CDR3 sequence is CASSQDGGGSGANVLTF. Here the CDR3 DNA reads TGCGCCAGCAGCCAAGACGGGGGGGGCTCTGGGGCCAACGTCCTGACTTTC.

For this clone: A much larger clone is a single base away; this may be a read error. The chain couples TRBV4-3 to TRBJ1-1; TRBD1 might be the D (6 bases). The V gene lost 7 bases and the J gene lost 2 bases, with 14 bases spanning the gap. The CDR3 spans 14 residues. CDR1 and CDR2 from the germline V gene are LGHNA and YSLEER. Here the CDR3 reads CASTLTQGNTEAFF. The CDR3 bases are TGCGCCAGCACCCTAACACAGGGAAACACTGAAGCTTTCTTT.

This clone was recorded a few times. A read error may explain this, as a much larger clone is one base away. The V and J genes are TRBV11-2 and TRBJ2-3; 14 bases are a match to TRBD2. With V trimmed by 3 bases and J by 9 bases, 5 bases remained unmatched. CDR3 length: 15 amino acids. Germline loops: CDR1 SGHAT, CDR2 FQNNGV. CDR3 bases: TGTGCCAGCAGCTTGGGACTAGCGGGGGTGGAGACGCAGTATTTT. Its protein is CASSLGLAGVETQYF.

This clone was found many times. The rearrangement joins TRBV27 to TRBJ2-4; D uncertain. Germline CDR1 and CDR2: MNHEY and SMNVEV (reference sequence). CDR3 length equals 14 residues. Trimming removed 0 bases at V and 8 bases at J, with 11 bases between. The CDR3 DNA is TGTGCCAGCAGTTTATCGGCCATGGGTGACATTCAGTACTTC. Residues: CASSLSAMGDIQYF.

This clone appeared many times. The J gene is TRBJ1-1, the V gene TRBV20-1; D not resolved. The V gene lost 0 bases and the J gene lost 2 bases, with 10 bases spanning the gap. Germline lookup yields CDR1 DFQATT and CDR2 SNEGSKA (reference sequence). The CDR3 covers 14 residues. CDR3 nucleotides: TGCAGTGCTAGAGACGCGGACTATAACACTGAAGCTTTCTTT. Protein: CSARDADYNTEAFF.

Ten or more counts support this clone. The sample carries other DNA sequences with the same CDR3. The chain couples TRBV7-2 to TRBJ2-7; 13 nucleotides line up with TRBD2. The germline gives CDR1 SGHTA, CDR2 FQGNSA. This CDR3 spans 15 amino acids. The V gene end was trimmed by 5 bases and the J gene end by 3 bases; junction bases not matched to a gene: 4. CDR3 sequence (DNA): TGTGCCAGCAGCCAGGGACTAGCGGGATTCTACGAGCAGTACTTC. It is translated as CASSQGLAGFYEQYF.